The TCR beta chain under discussion was sequenced for a study of blood T cell repertoires in COVID-19. The overall study: The United States, Italy and Spain were the sources of the acute and convalescent COVID-19 samples.

This CDR3 spans 12 amino acids. Looked up from germline, CDR1 is MGHDK and CDR2 is SYGVNS. The V end was cut by 4 bases, the J end by 3 bases, with 4 bases between. Generated by immunoSEQ multiplex PCR, the TCRdb table keeps only in-frame clones and is missing some. The sample includes fewer than 400,000 clones, over 75% seen only once; the top ten take roughly 4.5%. The sequencing input was PBMCs or T cells enriched from blood (not recorded which). The clonotype was recovered from a man aged 30 to 45 who had recovered from COVID-19. The chain links TRBV25-1 to TRBJ1-5; D remains unclear. CDR3 coding DNA: TGTGCCAGCAGTGCCTTCAATCAGCCCCAGCATTTT. Translating it yields CASSAFNQPQHF.